This T cell receptor beta chain comes out of a study of Ad26.COV2.S vaccination and SARS-CoV-2 variants. This sample's treatment: some 20 received Ad26.COV2.S at low or high dose, single or two shots; about five received placebo; per-sample allocation not given. The investigators took samples on day 63 after the first vaccine or placebo injection. Findings and limits, study-wide: Spike-specific CD8+ and CD4+ T cell responses reportedly showed substantial breadth after vaccination.

Data came from immunoSEQ multiplex PCR; TCRdb stores just in-frame clones and leaves some out. Among about 350,000 clones listed, around 88% were seen once. A single count supports this clone. What it recognizes is unknown. V lost 4 bases, J lost 4 bases, and 14 bases lay in between. This CDR3 is 14 amino acids long. The germline V gene has CDR1 SGDLS and CDR2 YYNGEE. The source is a person between 18 and 60 years old who received the Ad26.COV2.S COVID-19 vaccine or a placebo. Specimen: peripheral blood, collected in a trial of Ad26.COV2.S vaccine versus placebo. V is TRBV9 and J is TRBJ1-1; D gene uncertain. The DNA for the CDR3 is TGTGCCAGCAGCTACATTACGGAGGGCACTGAAGCTTTCTTT. This gives the protein CASSYITEGTEAFF. The whole variable domain, filled in from reference TRBV9 and TRBJ1-1, reads DSGVTQTPKHLITATGQRVTLRCSPRSGDLSVYWYQQSLDQGLQFLIQYYNGEERAKGNILERFSAQQFPDLHSELNLSSLELGDSALYFCASSYITEGTEAFFGQGTRLTVV.